The clone carrying this TCR beta chain came up a few times. Its antigen remains unknown. Unique molecular identifiers were incorporated during preparation of the TCRbeta library. TCRdb called the PCR reads again in MiXCR, with one record for every CDR3 protein. The sample yields 800,000 to 1,000,000 distinct CDR3 sequences, around 30% seen once. This sample was included in a study of T-cell reconstitution after alpha-beta-depleted transplantation in children. Whole-study results and caveats: At one year after transplant, newly produced T cells mostly accounted for T-cell counts and diversity. It was reported that alpha-beta T cells came from several hundred expanded graft clones (about two months after transplant). High day-60 TCRbeta diversity in some patients came from surviving recipient T cells and thymic progenitors.

The CDR3 sequence is 16 residues long. V lost 4 bases, J lost 5 bases, and 18 bases lay in between. Germline V gene lookup returns CDR1 SEHNR and CDR2 FQNEAQ (reference sequence). V is TRBV7-9 and J is TRBJ2-1, with a possible D match to TRBD2 (6 bases). The sequencing here drew on PBMCs, mostly from graft donor cells, taken 360 days after TCRalphabeta/CD19-depleted stem cell transplant. This receptor was taken from a boy in the first two years of life who had a stem cell transplant for SCID, so the T cells may come from the graft donor. Here the CDR3 reads CASSSGAGLPDNEQFF. The CDR3 coding sequence is TGTGCCAGCAGCTCTGGGGCGGGACTCCCGGACAATGAGCAGTTCTTC. Drawing the rest from reference TRBV7-9 and TRBJ2-1, the complete variable domain is DTGVSQNPRHKITKRGQNVTFRCDPISEHNRLYWYRQTLGQGPEFLTYFQNEAQLEKSRLLSDRFSAERPKGSFSTLEIQRTEQGDSAMYLCASSSGAGLPDNEQFFGPGTRLTVL.